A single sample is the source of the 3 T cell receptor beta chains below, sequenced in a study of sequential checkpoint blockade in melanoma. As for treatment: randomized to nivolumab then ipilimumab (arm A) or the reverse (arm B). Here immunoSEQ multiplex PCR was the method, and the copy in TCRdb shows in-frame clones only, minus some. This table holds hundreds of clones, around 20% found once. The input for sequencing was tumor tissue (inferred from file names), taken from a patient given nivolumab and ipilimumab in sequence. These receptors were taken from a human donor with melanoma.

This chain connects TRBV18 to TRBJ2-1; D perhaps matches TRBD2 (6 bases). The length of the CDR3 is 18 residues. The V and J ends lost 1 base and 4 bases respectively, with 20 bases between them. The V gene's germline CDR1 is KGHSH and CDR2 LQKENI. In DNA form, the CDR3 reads TGTGCCAGCTCACCACATCGGGGGAGAGTAGGGATATACAATGAGCAGTTCTTC. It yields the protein CASSPHRGRVGIYNEQFF.

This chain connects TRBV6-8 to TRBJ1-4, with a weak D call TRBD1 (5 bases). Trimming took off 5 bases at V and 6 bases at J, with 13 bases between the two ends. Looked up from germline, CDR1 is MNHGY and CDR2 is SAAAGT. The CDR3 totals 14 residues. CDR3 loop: CASSPGTADEKLFF. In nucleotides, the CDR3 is TGTGCCAGCAGTCCCGGGACCGCAGATGAAAAACTGTTTTTT.

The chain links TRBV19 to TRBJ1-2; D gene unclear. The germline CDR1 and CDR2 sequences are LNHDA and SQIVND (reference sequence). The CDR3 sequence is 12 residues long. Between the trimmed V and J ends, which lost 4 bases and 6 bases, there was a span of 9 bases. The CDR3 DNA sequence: TGTGCCAGTAGTAGGAGCGGAGATGGCTACACCTTC. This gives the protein CASSRSGDGYTF.